This TCR beta chain was identified during a study of beta chain features in type 1 diabetes. Study-wide findings and caveats: Any HLA effect on TCRB rearrangement was left unresolved by small sub-analyses.

The isolated RNA, all of it, was reverse transcribed, so expressed TCRB transcripts were what got sequenced. Clones were read by immunoSEQ multiplex PCR, and TCRdb kept only the in-frame ones, dropping some. The table lists fewer than 900,000 clones, 15% to 20% of them singletons. In regard to this clone: Its specificity is unknown.

There are 12 residues in the CDR3. CDR1 and CDR2 (germline): SEHNR, FQNEAQ (reference sequence). V lost 5 bases and J 4 bases, leaving 6 bases between the germline ends. This receptor was obtained from a woman under 30 in good health. The V gene is TRBV7-9, the J gene TRBJ1-3; unclear D gene. Sequencing input: naive CD4+ T cells from blood. CDR3: CASSLGGNTIYF. In nucleotides, the CDR3 is TGTGCCAGCAGCCTAGGGGGAAACACCATATATTTT.